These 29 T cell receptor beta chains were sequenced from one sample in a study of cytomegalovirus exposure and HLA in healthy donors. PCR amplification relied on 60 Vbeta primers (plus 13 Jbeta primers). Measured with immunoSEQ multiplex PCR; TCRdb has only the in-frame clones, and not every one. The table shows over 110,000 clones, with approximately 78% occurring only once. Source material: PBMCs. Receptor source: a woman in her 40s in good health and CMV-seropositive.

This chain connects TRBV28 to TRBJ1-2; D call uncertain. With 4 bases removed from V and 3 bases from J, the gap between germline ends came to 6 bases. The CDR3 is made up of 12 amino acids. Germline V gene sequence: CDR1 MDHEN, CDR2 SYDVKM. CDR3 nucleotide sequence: TGTGCCAGCAGTTGGCAGTACTATGGCTACACCTTC. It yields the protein CASSWQYYGYTF.

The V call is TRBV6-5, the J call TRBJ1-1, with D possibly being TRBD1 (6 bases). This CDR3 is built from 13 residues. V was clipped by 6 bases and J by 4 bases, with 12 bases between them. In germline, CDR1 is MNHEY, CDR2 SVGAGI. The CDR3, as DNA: TGTGCCAGCAGAGTAACAGGGAGCACTGAAGCTTTCTTT. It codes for CASRVTGSTEAFF.

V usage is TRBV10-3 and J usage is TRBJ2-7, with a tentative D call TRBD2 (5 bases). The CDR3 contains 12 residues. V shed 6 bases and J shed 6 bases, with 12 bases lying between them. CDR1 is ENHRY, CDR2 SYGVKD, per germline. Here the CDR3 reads CAISPSWAEQYF. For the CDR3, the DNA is TGTGCCATCAGCCCTAGCTGGGCCGAGCAGTACTTC.

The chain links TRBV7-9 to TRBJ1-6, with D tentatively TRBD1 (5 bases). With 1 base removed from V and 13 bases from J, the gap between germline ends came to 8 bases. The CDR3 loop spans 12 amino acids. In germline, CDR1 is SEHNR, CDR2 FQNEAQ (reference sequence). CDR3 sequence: CASSLGDFPLHF. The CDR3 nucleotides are TGTGCCAGCAGCTTAGGGGACTTTCCCCTCCACTTT. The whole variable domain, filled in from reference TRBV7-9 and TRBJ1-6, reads DTGVSQNPRHKITKRGQNVTFRCDPISEHNRLYWYRQTLGQGPEFLTYFQNEAQLEKSRLLSDRFSAERPKGSFSTLEIQRTEQGDSAMYLCASSLGDFPLHFGNGTRLTVT.

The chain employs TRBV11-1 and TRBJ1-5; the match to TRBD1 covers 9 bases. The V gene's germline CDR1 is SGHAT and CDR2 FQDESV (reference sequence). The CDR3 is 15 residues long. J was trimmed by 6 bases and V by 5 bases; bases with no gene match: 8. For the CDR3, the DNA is TGTGCCAGCAGCCCCGGACAGGGGCGAGGTCAGCCCCAGCATTTT. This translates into CASSPGQGRGQPQHF.

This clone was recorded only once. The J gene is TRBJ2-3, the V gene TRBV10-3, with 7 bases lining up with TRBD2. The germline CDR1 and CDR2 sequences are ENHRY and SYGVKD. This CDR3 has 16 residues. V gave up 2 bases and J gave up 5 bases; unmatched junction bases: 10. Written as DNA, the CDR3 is TGTGCCATCAGTGAGGGTGGGAGGGCCCTCAGAGATACGCAGTATTTT. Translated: CAISEGGRALRDTQYF.

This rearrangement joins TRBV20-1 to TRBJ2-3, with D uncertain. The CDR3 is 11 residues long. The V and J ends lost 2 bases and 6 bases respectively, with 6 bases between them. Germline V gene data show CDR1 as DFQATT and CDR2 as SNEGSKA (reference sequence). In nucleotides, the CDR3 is TGCAGTGCTAGACACTATGATACGCAGTATTTT. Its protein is CSARHYDTQYF.

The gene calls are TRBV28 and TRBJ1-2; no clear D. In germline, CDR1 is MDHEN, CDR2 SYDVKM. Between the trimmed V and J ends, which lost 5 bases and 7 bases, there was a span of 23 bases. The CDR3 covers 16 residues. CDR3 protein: CASSLGGGGFLSGYTF. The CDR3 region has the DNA TGTGCCAGCAGTCTTGGCGGTGGTGGGTTTCTTTCTGGCTACACCTTC.

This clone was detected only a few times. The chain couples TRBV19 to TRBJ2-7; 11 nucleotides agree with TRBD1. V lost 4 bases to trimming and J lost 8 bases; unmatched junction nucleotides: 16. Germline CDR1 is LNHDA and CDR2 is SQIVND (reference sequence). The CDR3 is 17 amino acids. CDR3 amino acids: CASSTYALRTGGAQQYF. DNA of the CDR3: TGTGCCAGTAGTACATACGCCCTCAGGACAGGGGGCGCACAGCAGTACTTC.

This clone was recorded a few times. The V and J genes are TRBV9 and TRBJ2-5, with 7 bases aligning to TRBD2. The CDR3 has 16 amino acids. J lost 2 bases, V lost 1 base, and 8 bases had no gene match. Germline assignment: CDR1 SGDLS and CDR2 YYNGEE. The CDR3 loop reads CASSVSSGTIQETQYF. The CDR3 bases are TGTGCCAGCAGCGTATCGTCTGGGACTATTCAAGAGACCCAGTACTTC.

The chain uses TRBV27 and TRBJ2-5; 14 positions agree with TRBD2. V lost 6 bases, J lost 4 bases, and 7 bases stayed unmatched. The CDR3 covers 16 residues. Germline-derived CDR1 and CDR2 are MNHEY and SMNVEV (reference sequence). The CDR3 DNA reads TGTGCCAGCAGACCCGGGACTAGCGGGAGTGGAGAGACCCAGTACTTC. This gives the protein CASRPGTSGSGETQYF.

The CDR3 DNA sequence: TGCGCCAGCAGCTCGGGACTAGCGGGAGGTCATTCTAGCACAGATACGCAGTATTTT. It encodes CASSSGLAGGHSSTDTQYF. V usage is TRBV5-1 and J usage is TRBJ2-3; 15 bases agree with TRBD2. CDR1 SGHRS and CDR2 YFSETQ come from the germline V gene. With V trimmed by 3 bases and J by 0 bases, 8 bases remained unmatched. The CDR3 is made up of 19 amino acids.

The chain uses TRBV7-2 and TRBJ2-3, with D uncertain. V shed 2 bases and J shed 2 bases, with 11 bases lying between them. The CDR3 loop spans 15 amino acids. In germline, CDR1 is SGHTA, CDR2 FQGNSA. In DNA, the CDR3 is TGTGCCAGCAGCTTAATGTTGGGCAACACAGATACGCAGTATTTT. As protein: CASSLMLGNTDTQYF.

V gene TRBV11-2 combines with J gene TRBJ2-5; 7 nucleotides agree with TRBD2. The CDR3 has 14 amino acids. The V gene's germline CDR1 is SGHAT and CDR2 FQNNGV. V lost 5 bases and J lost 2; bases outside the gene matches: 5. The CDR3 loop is CASSRTRIQETQYF. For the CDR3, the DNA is TGTGCCAGCAGCCGGACTAGGATTCAAGAGACCCAGTACTTC.

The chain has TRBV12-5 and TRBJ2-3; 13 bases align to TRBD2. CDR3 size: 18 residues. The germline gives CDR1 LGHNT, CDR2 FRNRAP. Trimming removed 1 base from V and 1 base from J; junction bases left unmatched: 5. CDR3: CASGLERLAGGRTDTQYF. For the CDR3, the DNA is TGTGCTAGTGGTTTGGAGAGACTAGCGGGAGGTCGCACAGATACGCAGTATTTT.

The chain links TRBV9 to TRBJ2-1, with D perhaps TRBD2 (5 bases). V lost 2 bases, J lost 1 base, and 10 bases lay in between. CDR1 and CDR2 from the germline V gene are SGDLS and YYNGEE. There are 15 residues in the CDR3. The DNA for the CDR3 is TGTGCCAGCAGCGTGGGAGCGGCTTCCTACAATGAGCAGTTCTTC. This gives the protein CASSVGAASYNEQFF.

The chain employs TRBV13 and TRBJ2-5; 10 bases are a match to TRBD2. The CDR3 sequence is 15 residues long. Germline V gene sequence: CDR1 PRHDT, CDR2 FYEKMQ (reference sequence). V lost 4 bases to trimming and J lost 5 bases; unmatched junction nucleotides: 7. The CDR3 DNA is TGTGCCAGCAGCTCCCGGGGTAGCGGGAGGGAGACCCAGTACTTC. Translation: CASSSRGSGRETQYF. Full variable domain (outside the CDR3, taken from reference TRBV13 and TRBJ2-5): AAGVIQSPRHLIKEKRETATLKCYPIPRHDTVYWYQQGPGQDPQFLISFYEKMQSDKGSIPDRFSAQQFSDYHSELNMSSLELGDSALYFCASSSRGSGRETQYFGPGTRLLVL.

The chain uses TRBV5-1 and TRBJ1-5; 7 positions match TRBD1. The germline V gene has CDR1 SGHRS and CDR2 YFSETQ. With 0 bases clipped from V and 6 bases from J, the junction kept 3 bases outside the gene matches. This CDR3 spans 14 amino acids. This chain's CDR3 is CASSLEQGSQPQHF. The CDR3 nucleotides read TGCGCCAGCAGCTTGGAACAGGGGAGTCAGCCCCAGCATTTT.

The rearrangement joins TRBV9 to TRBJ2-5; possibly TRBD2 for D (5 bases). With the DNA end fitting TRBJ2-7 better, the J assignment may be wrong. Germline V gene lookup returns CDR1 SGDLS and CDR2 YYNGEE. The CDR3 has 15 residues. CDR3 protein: CASSVGPSLPYEQYF. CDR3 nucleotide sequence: TGTGCCAGCAGCGTAGGCCCTAGCCTCCCCTACGAGCAGTACTTC.

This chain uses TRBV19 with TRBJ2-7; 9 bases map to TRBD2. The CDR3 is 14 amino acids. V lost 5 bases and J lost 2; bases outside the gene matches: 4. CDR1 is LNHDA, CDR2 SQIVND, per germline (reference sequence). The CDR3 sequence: CASSSASGTYEQYF. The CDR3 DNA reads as TGTGCCAGTAGTTCGGCTAGCGGGACCTACGAGCAGTACTTC.

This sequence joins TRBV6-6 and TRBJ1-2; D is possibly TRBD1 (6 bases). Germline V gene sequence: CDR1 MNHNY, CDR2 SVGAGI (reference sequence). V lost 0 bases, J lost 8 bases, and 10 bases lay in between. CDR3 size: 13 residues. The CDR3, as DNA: TGTGCCAGCAGTTACTCGGAACAGGGCGGCTACACCTTC. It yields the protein CASSYSEQGGYTF.

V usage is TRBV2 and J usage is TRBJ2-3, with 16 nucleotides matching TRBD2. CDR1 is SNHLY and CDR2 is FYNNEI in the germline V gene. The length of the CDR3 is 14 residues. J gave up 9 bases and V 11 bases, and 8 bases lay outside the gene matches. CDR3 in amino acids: CAAQPGLAGGTQYF. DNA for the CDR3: TGTGCCGCCCAGCCGGGACTAGCGGGAGGGACGCAGTATTTT.

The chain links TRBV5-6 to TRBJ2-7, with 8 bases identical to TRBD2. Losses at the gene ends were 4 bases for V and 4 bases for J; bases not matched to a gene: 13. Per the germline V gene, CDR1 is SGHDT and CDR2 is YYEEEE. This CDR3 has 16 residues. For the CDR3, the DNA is TGTGCCAGCAGCCGACCGGCTAGACTAGCGACTTACGAGCAGTACTTC. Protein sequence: CASSRPARLATYEQYF.

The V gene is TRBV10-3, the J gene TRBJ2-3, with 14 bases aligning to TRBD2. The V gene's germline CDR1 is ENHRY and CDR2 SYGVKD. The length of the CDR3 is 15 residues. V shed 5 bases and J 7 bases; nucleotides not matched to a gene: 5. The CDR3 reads CAISTTSGRENTQYF. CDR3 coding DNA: TGTGCCATCAGTACGACTAGCGGGAGGGAAAATACGCAGTATTTT.

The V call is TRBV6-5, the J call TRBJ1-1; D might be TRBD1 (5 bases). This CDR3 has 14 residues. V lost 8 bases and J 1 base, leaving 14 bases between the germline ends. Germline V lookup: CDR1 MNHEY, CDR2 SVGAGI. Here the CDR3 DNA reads TGTGCCAGCCGACGAGATAGGGGGAACACTGAAGCTTTCTTT. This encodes CASRRDRGNTEAFF.

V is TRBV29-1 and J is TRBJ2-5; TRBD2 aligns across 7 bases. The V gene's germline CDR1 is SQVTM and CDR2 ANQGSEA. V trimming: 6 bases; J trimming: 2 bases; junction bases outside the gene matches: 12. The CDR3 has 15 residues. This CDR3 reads CSVRLMGGTQETQYF. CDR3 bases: TGCAGCGTCCGGTTGATGGGGGGGACTCAAGAGACCCAGTACTTC.

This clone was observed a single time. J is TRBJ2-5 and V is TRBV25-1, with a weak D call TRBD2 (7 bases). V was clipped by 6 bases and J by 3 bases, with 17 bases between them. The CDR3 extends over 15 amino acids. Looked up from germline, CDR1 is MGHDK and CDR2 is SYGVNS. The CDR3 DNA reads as TGTGCCAGCAGCACTGGGGGGGCGGGAGAAGAGACCCAGTACTTC. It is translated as CASSTGGAGEETQYF. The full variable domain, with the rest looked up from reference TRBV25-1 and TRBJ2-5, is EADIYQTPRYLVIGTGKKITLECSQTMGHDKMYWYQQDPGMELHLIHYSYGVNSTEKGDLSSESTVSRIRTEHFPLTLESARPSHTSQYLCASSTGGAGEETQYFGPGTRLLVL.

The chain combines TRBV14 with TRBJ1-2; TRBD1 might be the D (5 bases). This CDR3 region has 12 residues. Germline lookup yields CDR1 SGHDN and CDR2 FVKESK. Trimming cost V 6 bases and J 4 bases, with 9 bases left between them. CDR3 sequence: CASSPDSYGYTF. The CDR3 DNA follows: TGTGCCAGCAGTCCCGACAGCTATGGCTACACCTTC.

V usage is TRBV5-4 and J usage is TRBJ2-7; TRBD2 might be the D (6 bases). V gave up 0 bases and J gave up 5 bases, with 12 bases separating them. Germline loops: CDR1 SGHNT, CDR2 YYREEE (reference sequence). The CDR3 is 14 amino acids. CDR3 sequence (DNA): TGTGCCAGCAGCTTGGCTGGGACTTTGGACGAGCAGTACTTC. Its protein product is CASSLAGTLDEQYF.